The entry that follows covers one T cell receptor (beta chain) sequence. Its matching antigen is unknown. These data originate in a study of CXCR3-negative and CXCR3-positive naive CD8 T cells. The CDR3 length is 13 residues. CD8+ T cell subsets were each sorted in triplicate, approximately 300,000 cells apiece. Study-wide results and limits: A higher hydrophobicity marked the TRB CDR3s of CXCR3-positive naive cells versus CXCR3-negative naive cells.

Carrying UMI labels, the TRB cDNA libraries were prepared through 5' RACE. TCRdb reanalyzed the 5' RACE reads, giving one entry per CDR3 protein sequence and no DNA. This table lists around 50,000 distinct CDR3 sequences. The V call is TRBV12-3 or TRBV12-4, the J call TRBJ2-4; checking the TCRdb D call of TRBD1 is not possible without DNA. The TCR originated in a human donor in good health. Some clones in this sample may be carry-over from other donors' samples. The specimen was naive CXCR3+ CD8+ T cells from blood. The subset here: CD45RO-CCR7+CD27+CD95- naive CD8+ T cells expressing CXCR3 (TNR3+). The CDR3 reads CASSFGGLDIQYF.